This TCR beta chain was profiled in a study of CD8 T cells in Susac syndrome. V lost 8 bases, J lost 5 bases, and 13 bases lay in between. CDR1 is SGHNT and CDR2 is YENEEA in the germline V gene. The CDR3 sequence is 12 residues long. An amount of RNA that ranged from roughly 0.45 to 1 ug was reverse transcribed with random hexamers. TCRdb used MiXCR to reprocess the immunoSEQ multiplex PCR reads, holding one entry per CDR3 protein. The sample shows around 190,000 distinct CDR3 sequences, roughly 95% of them seen only once. In contrast to the negatively isolated CD8+ and CD4+ T cells, TEMRA cells were FACS-enriched.

Specimen: CD4+ T cells from PBMCs. The sequence derives from a human donor in good health. The rearrangement links TRBV11-3 to TRBJ2-7; D might be TRBD2 (6 bases). Written as DNA, the CDR3 is TGTGCCAGCGGCCGGCGGGGCGACGAGCAGTACTTC. The encoded protein is CASGRRGDEQYF.